Included here is one T cell receptor (beta chain) sequence, with context. Its antigen is not known. Mismatch with germline at one junction end may stem from a read error. Primers used in a second PCR of roughly 7 to 11 cycles were a sample-barcoded 5' primer and a J-beta primer mix. Each CDR3 protein gets one entry after TCRdb re-called the 5' RACE reads with MiXCR. The sample yields about 930,000 distinct CDR3 sequences, 25% to 35% seen once. This record comes from a study of blood T cells in healthy people across ages. Per the germline V gene, CDR1 is SGHTA and CDR2 is FQGNSA. The CDR3 spans 13 residues. Overall study results and limits: Versus aged donors, long-lived donors had higher diversity and more naive CD4+ cells. Donor CMV status was unknown, possibly confounding expanded clonotype changes.

These data also formed part of another study, on T cells of mothers and their children. In that study: A few mothers and their six children, all healthy Caucasians, donated.

This TCR was recovered from a woman aged 40 to 49 in good health. Sequencing was done on a sample of blood. The chain uses TRBV7-2 and TRBJ2-5; 7 nucleotides align to TRBD2. The CDR3 protein is CASSLTSLETRYF. CDR3 bases: TGTGCCAGCAGCTTGACTAGCTTAGAGACCCGGTACTTC.